A single sample gave rise to the 7 T cell receptor beta chains below, sequenced in a study of TIL therapy for anti-PD-1-resistant metastatic lung cancer (dated by TCRdb to the early 2020s). According to the study, the label for this sample's time point signals: pre-treatment sample, taken before nivolumab and TIL therapy. Using bias-controlled multiplex PCR with the immunoSEQ v3 hsTCRB kit, the TCR beta CDR3 regions were amplified from genomic DNA. TCRdb provides this immuneACCESS table in a form limited to in-frame rearrangements. Some clones are lacking; in checked studies, under half of them reflect an unresolved V gene, and why the rest are absent is not known. This sample comprises under 65,000 clones, roughly four fifths of them detected only once. The biggest ten clones account for less than 3.5% of the sample. Sample: blood, taken at baseline. The receptor source for this set is a person aged 25 to 80 with non-small cell lung cancer.

The chain carries TRBV11-3 and TRBJ2-2, with 10 bases lining up with TRBD1. With V trimmed by 4 bases and J by 2 bases, 4 bases remained unmatched. The CDR3 has 16 amino acids. Germline V gene data show CDR1 as SGHNT and CDR2 as YENEEA. CDR3 loop: CASSSGQGTNTGELFF. CDR3 DNA sequence: TGTGCCAGCAGCTCGGGACAGGGGACTAACACCGGGGAGCTGTTTTTT.

The V call is TRBV19, the J call TRBJ1-5; D is perhaps TRBD1 (6 bases). The ends were cut back, 6 bases at V and 3 bases at J, with 12 bases in the middle. Germline CDR1 reads LNHDA; CDR2 reads SQIVND (reference sequence). The CDR3 has 14 amino acids. The CDR3 loop reads CASRAGTHNQPQHF. The DNA of the CDR3 is TGTGCCAGTAGGGCCGGGACACACAATCAGCCCCAGCATTTT.

The V gene is TRBV5-1, the J gene TRBJ2-1; D gene uncertain. This CDR3 spans 14 amino acids. V was cut by 1 base and J by 7 bases, with 12 bases left in between. Germline V gene sequence: CDR1 SGHRS, CDR2 YFSETQ. For the CDR3, the DNA is TGCGCCAGCAGCTTGCTGCAGCGTGGGAATGAGCAGTTCTTC. Residues: CASSLLQRGNEQFF.

V gene TRBV6-5 combines with J gene TRBJ2-5; a weak D match, TRBD2 (6 bases). The V and J ends lost 6 bases and 0 bases respectively, with 11 bases between them. Germline CDR1 MNHEY, CDR2 SVGAGI. The CDR3 runs 14 residues. Written as DNA, the CDR3 is TGTGCCAGCAGCAGAGGGGACTACCAAGAGACCCAGTACTTC. Its protein is CASSRGDYQETQYF.

The genes are TRBV24-1 and TRBJ1-5; TRBD1 matches 7 bases. Germline V gene data show CDR1 as KGHDR and CDR2 as SFDVKD. V shed 6 bases and J 3 bases; nucleotides not matched to a gene: 1. This CDR3 is 13 amino acids long. CDR3 in DNA: TGTGCCACCAGTACAGGGGCCAATCAGCCCCAGCATTTT. This sequence encodes CATSTGANQPQHF.

The J gene is TRBJ2-1, the V gene TRBV2, with D hard to call. V lost 3 bases to trimming and J lost 4 bases, with 7 bases between them. The CDR3 is 13 amino acids. From germline, CDR1 is SNHLY and CDR2 FYNNEI. The CDR3 protein is CASSEVGYNEQFF. DNA of the CDR3: TGTGCCAGCAGTGAGGTGGGGTACAATGAGCAGTTCTTC.

This clone was observed a single time. V usage is TRBV5-1 and J usage is TRBJ2-7; maybe TRBD2 (6 bases). This CDR3 is built from 15 residues. Germline loops: CDR1 SGHRS, CDR2 YFSETQ. Trimming stripped 3 bases from V and 3 bases from J, with 16 bases between. The DNA of the CDR3 is TGCGCCAGCAGCTCCATGGAGGGTGACGACTACGAGCAGTACTTC. Its protein product is CASSSMEGDDYEQYF.